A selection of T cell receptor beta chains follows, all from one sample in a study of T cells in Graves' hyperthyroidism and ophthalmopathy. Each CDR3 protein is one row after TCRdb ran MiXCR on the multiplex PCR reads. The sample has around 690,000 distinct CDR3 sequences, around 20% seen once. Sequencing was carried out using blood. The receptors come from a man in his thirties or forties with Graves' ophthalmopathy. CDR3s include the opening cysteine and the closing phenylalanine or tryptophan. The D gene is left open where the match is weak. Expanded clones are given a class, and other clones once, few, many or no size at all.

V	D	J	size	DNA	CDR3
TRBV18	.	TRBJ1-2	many	TGTGCCAGCTCACCGGTAGGGGATGGCTACACCTTC	CASSPVGDGYTF
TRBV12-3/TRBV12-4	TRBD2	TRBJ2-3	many	TGTGCCAGCAGTTTCTCCCAGCGGGAGTGGCACACAGATACGCAGTATTTT	CASSFSQREWHTDTQYF
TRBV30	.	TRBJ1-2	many	TGTGCCTGGAGCGGATCAGGGCCCTATGGCTACACCTTC	CAWSGSGPYGYTF
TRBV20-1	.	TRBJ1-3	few	TGCAGTGCTAGTCGCCTTCTTACTCTTGGAAACACCATATATTTT	CSASRLLTLGNTIYF
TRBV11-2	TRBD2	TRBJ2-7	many	TGTGCCAGCAGCTCTACAGGGACACGACTAGCGGGCTACTCCTACGAGCAGTACTTC	CASSSTGTRLAGYSYEQYF
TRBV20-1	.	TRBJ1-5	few	TGCAGTGCTGATAATCCCCAAGCAATACAAAAGAGCAATCAGCCCCAGCATTTT	CSADNPQAIQKSNQPQHF
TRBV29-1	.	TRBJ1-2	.	TGCAGCGTTGAACTACTCGGGGGCTACACCTTC	CSVELLGGYTF
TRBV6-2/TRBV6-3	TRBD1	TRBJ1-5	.	TGTGCCAGCAGGGGACAGGGCGCCCATCAGCCCCAGCATTTT	CASRGQGAHQPQHF
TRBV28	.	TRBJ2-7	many	TGTGCCAGCAGTTTATGGAGCGGACCCTTTAGCGAGCAGTACTTC	CASSLWSGPFSEQYF
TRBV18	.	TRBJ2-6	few	TGTGCCAGCTCACCCCCGGGCCGTCTCCGCTCTGGGGCCAACGTCCTGACTTTC	CASSPPGRLRSGANVLTF
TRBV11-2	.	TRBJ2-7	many	TGTGCCAGCAGCTTAGATTCCACGGGTCCCTACGAGCAGTACTTC	CASSLDSTGPYEQYF